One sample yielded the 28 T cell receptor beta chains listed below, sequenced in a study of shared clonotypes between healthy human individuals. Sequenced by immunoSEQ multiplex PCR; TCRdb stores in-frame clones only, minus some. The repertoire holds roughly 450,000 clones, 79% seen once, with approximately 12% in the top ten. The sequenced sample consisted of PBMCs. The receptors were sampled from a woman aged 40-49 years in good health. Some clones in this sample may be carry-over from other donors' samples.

CDR3 residues: CASSFSGDDGYTF. The CDR3 DNA follows: TGTGCCAGCAGTTTCTCAGGGGATGATGGCTACACCTTC. The chain recombines TRBV28 with TRBJ1-2, with TRBD1 as a possible D gene (6 bases). Germline CDR1 is MDHEN and CDR2 is SYDVKM. This CDR3 is 13 amino acids long. V lost 3 bases and J 6 bases, leaving 11 bases between the germline ends.

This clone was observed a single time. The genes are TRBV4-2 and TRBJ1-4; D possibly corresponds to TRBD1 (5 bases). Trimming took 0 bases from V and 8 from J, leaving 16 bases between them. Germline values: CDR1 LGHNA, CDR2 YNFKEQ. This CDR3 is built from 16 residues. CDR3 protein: CASSQDWGEAREKLFF. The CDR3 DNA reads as TGTGCCAGCAGCCAAGATTGGGGGGAGGCGAGGGAAAAACTGTTTTTT.

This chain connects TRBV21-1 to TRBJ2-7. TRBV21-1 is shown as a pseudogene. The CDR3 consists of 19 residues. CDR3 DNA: TGTGCCAGCAGCAAGGACCCCCGACTCCCCGATAGGGTCCGTTACGAGCAGTACTTC. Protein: CASSKDPRLPDRVRYEQYF.

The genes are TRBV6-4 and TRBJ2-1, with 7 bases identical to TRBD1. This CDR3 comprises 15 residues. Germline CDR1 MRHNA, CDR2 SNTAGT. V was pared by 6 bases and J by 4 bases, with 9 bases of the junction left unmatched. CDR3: CASRRQGGDYNEQFF. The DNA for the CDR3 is TGTGCCAGCAGACGACAGGGTGGAGATTACAATGAGCAGTTCTTC.

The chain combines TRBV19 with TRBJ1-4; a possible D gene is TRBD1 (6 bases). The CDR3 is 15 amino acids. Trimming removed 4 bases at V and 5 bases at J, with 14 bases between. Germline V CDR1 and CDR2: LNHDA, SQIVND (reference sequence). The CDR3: CASSTGGLMNEKLFF. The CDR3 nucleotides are TGTGCCAGTAGTACCGGGGGGCTGATGAATGAAAAACTGTTTTTT.

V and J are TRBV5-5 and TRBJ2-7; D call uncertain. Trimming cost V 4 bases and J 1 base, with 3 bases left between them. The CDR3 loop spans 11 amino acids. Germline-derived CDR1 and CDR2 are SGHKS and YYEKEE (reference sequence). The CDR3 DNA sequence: TGTGCCAGCAGCGGATCCTACGAGCAGTACTTC. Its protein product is CASSGSYEQYF.

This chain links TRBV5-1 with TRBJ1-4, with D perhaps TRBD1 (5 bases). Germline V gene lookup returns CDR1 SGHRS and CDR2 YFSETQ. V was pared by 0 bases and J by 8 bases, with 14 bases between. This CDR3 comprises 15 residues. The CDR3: CASSLAGDPGEKLFF. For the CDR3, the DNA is TGCGCCAGCAGCTTGGCCGGGGACCCGGGGGAAAAACTGTTTTTT.

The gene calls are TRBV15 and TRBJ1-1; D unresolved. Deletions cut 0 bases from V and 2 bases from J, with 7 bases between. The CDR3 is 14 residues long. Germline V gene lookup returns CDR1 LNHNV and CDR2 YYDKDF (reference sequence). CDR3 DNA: TGTGCCACCAGCAGAGAGCAGACCAACACTGAAGCTTTCTTT. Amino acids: CATSREQTNTEAFF.

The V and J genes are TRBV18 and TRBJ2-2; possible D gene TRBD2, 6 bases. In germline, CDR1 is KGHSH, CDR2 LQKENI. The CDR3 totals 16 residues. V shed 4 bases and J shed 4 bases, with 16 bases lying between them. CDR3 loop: CASSRYRDFPTGELFF. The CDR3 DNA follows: TGTGCCAGCTCACGGTACCGGGACTTTCCCACCGGGGAGCTGTTTTTT.

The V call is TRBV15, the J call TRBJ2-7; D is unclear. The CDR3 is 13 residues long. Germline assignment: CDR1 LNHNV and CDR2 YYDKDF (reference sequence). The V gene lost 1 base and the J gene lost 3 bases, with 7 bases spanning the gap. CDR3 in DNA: TGTGCCACCAGCAGAGTATCCCACTACGAGCAGTACTTC. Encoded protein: CATSRVSHYEQYF.

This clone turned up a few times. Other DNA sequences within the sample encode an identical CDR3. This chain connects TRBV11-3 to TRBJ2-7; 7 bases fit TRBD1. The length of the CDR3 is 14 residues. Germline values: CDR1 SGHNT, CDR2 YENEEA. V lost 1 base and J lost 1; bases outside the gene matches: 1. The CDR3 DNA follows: TGTGCCAGCAGCTTAGGGGACAGATCCTACGAGCAGTACTTC. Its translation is CASSLGDRSYEQYF. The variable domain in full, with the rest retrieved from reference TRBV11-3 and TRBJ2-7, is EAGVVQSPRYKIIEKKQPVAFWCNPISGHNTLYWYLQNLGQGPELLIRYENEEAVDDSQLPKDRFSAERLKGVDSTLKIQPAELGDSAVYLCASSLGDRSYEQYFGPGTRLTVT.

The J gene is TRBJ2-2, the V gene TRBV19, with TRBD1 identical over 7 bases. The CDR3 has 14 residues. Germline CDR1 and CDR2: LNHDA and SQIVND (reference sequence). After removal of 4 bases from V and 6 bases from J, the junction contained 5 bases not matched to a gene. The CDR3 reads CASSTRQGPGELFF. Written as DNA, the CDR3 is TGTGCCAGTAGTACTAGACAGGGCCCCGGGGAGCTGTTTTTT. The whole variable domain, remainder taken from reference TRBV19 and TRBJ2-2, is DGGITQSPKYLFRKEGQNVTLSCEQNLNHDAMYWYRQDPGQGLRLIYYSQIVNDFQKGDIAEGYSVSREKKESFPLTVTSAQKNPTAFYLCASSTRQGPGELFFGEGSRLTVL.

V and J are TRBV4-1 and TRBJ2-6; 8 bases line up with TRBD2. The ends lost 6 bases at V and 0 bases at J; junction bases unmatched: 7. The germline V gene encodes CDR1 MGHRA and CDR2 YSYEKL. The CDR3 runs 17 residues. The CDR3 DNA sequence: TGCGCCAGCAGTCTTTTGAGCGGGAGCTCTGGGGCCAACGTCCTGACTTTC. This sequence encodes CASSLLSGSSGANVLTF.

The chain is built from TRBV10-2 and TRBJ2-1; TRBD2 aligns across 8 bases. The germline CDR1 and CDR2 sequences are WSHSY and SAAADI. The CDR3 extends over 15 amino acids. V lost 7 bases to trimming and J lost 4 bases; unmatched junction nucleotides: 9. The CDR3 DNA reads TGCGCCAGCACCGTAAAGCGGGAGCGGTACAATGAGCAGTTCTTC. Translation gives CASTVKRERYNEQFF.

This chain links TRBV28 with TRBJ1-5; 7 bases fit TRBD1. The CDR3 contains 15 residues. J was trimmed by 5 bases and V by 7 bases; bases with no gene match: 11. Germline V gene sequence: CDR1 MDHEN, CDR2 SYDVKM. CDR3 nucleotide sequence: TGTGCCAGCAATAGCCCCGGACAGGAGGATCAGCCCCAGCATTTT. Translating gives CASNSPGQEDQPQHF.

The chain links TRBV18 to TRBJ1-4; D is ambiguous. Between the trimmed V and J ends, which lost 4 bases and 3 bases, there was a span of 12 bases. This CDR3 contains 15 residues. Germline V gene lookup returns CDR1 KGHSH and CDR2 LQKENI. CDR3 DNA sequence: TGTGCCAGCTCACTGCCAGGCTCCCCTAATGAAAAACTGTTTTTT. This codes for CASSLPGSPNEKLFF. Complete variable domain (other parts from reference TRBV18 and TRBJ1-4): NAGVMQNPRHLVRRRGQEARLRCSPMKGHSHVYWYRQLPEEGLKFMVYLQKENIIDESGMPKERFSAEFPKEGPSILRIQQVVRGDSAAYFCASSLPGSPNEKLFFGSGTQLSVL.

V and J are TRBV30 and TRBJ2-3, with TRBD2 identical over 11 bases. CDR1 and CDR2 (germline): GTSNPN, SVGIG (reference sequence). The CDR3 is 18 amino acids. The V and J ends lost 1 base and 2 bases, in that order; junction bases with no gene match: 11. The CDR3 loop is CAWSAGTSGFTSTDTQYF. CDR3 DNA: TGTGCCTGGAGTGCCGGGACTAGCGGATTTACTTCCACAGATACGCAGTATTTT.

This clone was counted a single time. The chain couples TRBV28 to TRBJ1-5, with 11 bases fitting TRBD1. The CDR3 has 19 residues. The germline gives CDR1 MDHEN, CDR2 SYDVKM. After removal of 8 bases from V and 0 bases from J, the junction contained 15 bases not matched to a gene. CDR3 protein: CASSRRGQGVGDSNQPQHF. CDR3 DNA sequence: TGTGCCAGCTCCCGCCGGGGACAGGGGGTAGGGGATAGCAATCAGCCCCAGCATTTT.

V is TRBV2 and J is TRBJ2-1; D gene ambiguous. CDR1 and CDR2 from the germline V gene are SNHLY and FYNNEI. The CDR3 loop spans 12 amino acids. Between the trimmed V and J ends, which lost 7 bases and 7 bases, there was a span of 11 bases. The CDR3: CASTRLENEQFF. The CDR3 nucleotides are TGTGCCAGCACCCGACTGGAGAATGAGCAGTTCTTC.

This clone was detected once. The CDR3 DNA sequence: TGTGCCAGCAGCCGAGACCCAAACATTCAGTACTTC. This sequence encodes CASSRDPNIQYF. The chain links TRBV5-8 to TRBJ2-4; D unresolved. Trimming stripped 4 bases from V and 6 bases from J, with 8 bases between. Germline V lookup: CDR1 SGHTS, CDR2 YDEGEE. There are 12 residues in the CDR3.

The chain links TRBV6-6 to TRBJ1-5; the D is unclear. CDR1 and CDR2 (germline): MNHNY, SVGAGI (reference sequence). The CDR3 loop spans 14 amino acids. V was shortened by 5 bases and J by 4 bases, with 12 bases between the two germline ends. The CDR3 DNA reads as TGTGCCAGCAGTCTGGCGGAGGTAAATCAGCCCCAGCATTTT. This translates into CASSLAEVNQPQHF.

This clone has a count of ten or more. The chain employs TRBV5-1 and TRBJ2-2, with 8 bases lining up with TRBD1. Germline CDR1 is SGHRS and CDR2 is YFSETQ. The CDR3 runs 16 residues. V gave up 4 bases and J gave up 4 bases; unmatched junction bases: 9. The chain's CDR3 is CASSRETGVGTGELFF. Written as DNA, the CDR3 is TGCGCCAGCAGCAGAGAGACAGGGGTTGGCACCGGGGAGCTGTTTTTT.

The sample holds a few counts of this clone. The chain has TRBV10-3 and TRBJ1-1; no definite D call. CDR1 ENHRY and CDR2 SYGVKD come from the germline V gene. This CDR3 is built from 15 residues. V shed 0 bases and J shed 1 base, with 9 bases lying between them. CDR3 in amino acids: CAISESPDPNTEAFF. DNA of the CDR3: TGTGCCATCAGTGAGTCGCCGGATCCGAACACTGAAGCTTTCTTT.

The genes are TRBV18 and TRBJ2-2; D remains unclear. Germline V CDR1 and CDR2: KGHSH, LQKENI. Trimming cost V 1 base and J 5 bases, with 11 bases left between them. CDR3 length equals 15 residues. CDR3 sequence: CASSPLPVGTGELFF. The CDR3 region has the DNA TGTGCCAGCTCACCACTCCCAGTCGGGACCGGGGAGCTGTTTTTT.

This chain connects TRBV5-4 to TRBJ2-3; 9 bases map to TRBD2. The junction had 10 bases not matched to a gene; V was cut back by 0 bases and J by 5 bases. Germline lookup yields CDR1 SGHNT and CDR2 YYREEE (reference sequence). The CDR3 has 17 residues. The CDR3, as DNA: TGTGCCAGCAGCTTGGATCGGGCGGGAGGGCCCATAGATACGCAGTATTTT. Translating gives CASSLDRAGGPIDTQYF. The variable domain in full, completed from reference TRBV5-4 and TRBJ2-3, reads ETGVTQSPTHLIKTRGQQVTLRCSSQSGHNTVSWYQQALGQGPQFIFQYYREEENGRGNFPPRFSGLQFPNYSSELNVNALELDDSALYLCASSLDRAGGPIDTQYFGPGTRLTVL.

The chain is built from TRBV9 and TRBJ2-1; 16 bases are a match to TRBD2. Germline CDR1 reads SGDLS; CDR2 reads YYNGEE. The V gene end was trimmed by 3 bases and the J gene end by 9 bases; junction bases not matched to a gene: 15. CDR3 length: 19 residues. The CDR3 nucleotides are TGTGCCAGCAGCGCCCGTGTAATAAGCGGGACTAGCGGGAGGGTTGAGCAGTTCTTC. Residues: CASSARVISGTSGRVEQFF.

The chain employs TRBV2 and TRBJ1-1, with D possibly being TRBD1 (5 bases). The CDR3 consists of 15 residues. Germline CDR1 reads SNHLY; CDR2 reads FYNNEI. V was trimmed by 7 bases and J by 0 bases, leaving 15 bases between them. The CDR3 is CASTDTGLMNTEAFF. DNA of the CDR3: TGTGCCAGCACGGATACGGGACTTATGAACACTGAAGCTTTCTTT.

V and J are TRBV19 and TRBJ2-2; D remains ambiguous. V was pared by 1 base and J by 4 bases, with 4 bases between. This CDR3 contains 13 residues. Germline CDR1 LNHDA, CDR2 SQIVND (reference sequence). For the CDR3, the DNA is TGTGCCAGTAGTATAGGCGCCACCGGGGAGCTGTTTTTT. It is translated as CASSIGATGELFF.